The subject of this entry is one TCR beta chain. The antigen remains unidentified. A multiplex PCR was run with 60 Vbeta primers and 13 Jbeta primers. The assay was immunoSEQ multiplex PCR, and TCRdb's table has in-frame clones only and misses some. The data contain some 150,000 clones, around 88% of them seen just once; the ten biggest clones take up approximately 0.85%. The sample comes from a study of cytomegalovirus exposure and HLA in healthy donors. Study findings and constraints: In a later analysis, across HLA loci, associated TCR counts were highest for DRB1, lowest for HLA-C. Presence/absence analysis assumed near-uniform sequencing depth across donors.

This clonotype was sampled from a woman in her thirties in good health and CMV-seronegative. The sequenced material came from PBMCs.

Here the CDR3 reads CASSSQRGGGETQYF. The CDR3, as DNA: TGTGCCAGCAGTTCTCAGCGGGGGGGCGGGGAGACCCAGTACTTC. This rearrangement joins TRBV6-1 to TRBJ2-5, with 10 bases lining up with TRBD2. The CDR3 covers 15 residues. J gave up 5 bases and V 5 bases, and 8 bases lay outside the gene matches. Germline lookup yields CDR1 MNHNS and CDR2 SASEGT.